These 31 T cell receptor beta chains were all obtained from the same sample, sequenced in a study of blood T cell repertoires in COVID-19. Clones were sequenced by immunoSEQ multiplex PCR, and TCRdb holds only the in-frame ones, with some missing. The top ten hold 9.8% of the sample, which has about 150,000 clones, 65% to 90% seen once. The sequenced material came from peripheral blood. The receptors here all came from a woman between 50 and 59 years old with acute or convalescent COVID-19.

V gene TRBV27 combines with J gene TRBJ2-7; the match to TRBD2 covers 8 bases. J lost 2 bases, V lost 5 bases, and 8 bases had no gene match. Germline V gene data show CDR1 as MNHEY and CDR2 as SMNVEV (reference sequence). The CDR3 is 15 residues long. CDR3: CASSPWKGLAYEQYF. CDR3 bases: TGTGCCAGCAGTCCCTGGAAGGGACTAGCCTACGAGCAGTACTTC.

V gene TRBV4-3 combines with J gene TRBJ1-6; D ambiguous. The CDR3 runs to 15 residues. From germline, CDR1 is LGHNA and CDR2 YSLEER. The V end lost 5 bases, the J end lost 0 bases, and 8 bases lay between the germline ends. CDR3 sequence (DNA): TGCGCCAGCAGCACCACAAGCTCCTATAATTCACCCCTCCACTTT. It translates to CASSTTSSYNSPLHF.

The chain carries TRBV28 and TRBJ1-1; D not certain. Germline V gene sequence: CDR1 MDHEN, CDR2 SYDVKM. Between the trimmed V and J ends, which lost 7 bases and 1 base, there was a span of 13 bases. CDR3 length: 14 amino acids. The CDR3 sequence is CASTPRQENTEAFF. The CDR3 bases are TGTGCCAGCACCCCACGTCAGGAGAACACTGAAGCTTTCTTT.

The rearrangement joins TRBV2 to TRBJ2-3; 7 bases are shared with TRBD2. This CDR3 is 15 amino acids long. V was clipped by 4 bases and J by 2 bases; unmatched bases: 6. In germline, CDR1 is SNHLY, CDR2 FYNNEI. CDR3 amino acids: CASSAAGVLTDTQYF. CDR3 in DNA: TGTGCCAGCAGTGCGGCGGGGGTCCTCACAGATACGCAGTATTTT.

The gene calls are TRBV12-3 or TRBV12-4 and TRBJ2-3; TRBD1 is a possible D gene (8 bases). The CDR3 has 13 amino acids. Trimming stripped 6 bases from V and 8 bases from J, with 15 bases between. CDR3 residues: CASRTGGGRTQYF. In DNA, the CDR3 is TGTGCCAGCAGAACAGGGGGAGGGCGTACGCAGTATTTT.

This chain links TRBV11-1 with TRBJ1-2; D is undetermined. Germline V gene data show CDR1 as SGHAT and CDR2 as FQDESV (reference sequence). Deletions cut 1 base from V and 0 bases from J, with 6 bases between. The CDR3 contains 14 residues. The DNA for the CDR3 is TGTGCCAGCAGCTTAGGGGCAGCTAACTATGGCTACACCTTC. It specifies CASSLGAANYGYTF.

The genes are TRBV19 and TRBJ1-1; TRBD1 agrees at 7 bases. There are 13 residues in the CDR3. Per the germline V gene, CDR1 is LNHDA and CDR2 is SQIVND (reference sequence). V lost 4 bases and J lost 5; bases outside the gene matches: 4. This CDR3 is CASSTGGWTEAFF. The CDR3 coding sequence is TGTGCCAGTAGTACAGGGGGATGGACTGAAGCTTTCTTT.

This rearrangement joins TRBV19 to TRBJ1-5; 8 bases match TRBD1. CDR3 size: 12 residues. The V gene's germline CDR1 is LNHDA and CDR2 SQIVND (reference sequence). The ends lost 9 bases at V and 3 bases at J; junction bases unmatched: 1. In DNA, the CDR3 is TGTGCCAGCCAGGGGGCCAATCAGCCCCAGCATTTT. Translation: CASQGANQPQHF.

The chain is built from TRBV19 and TRBJ1-3, with no clear D. V was shortened by 11 bases and J by 3 bases, with 17 bases between the two germline ends. From germline, CDR1 is LNHDA and CDR2 SQIVND (reference sequence). CDR3 length equals 14 residues. CDR3: CASTAGENGNTIYF. CDR3 bases: TGTGCCTCTACAGCGGGAGAGAATGGAAACACCATATATTTT. The full variable domain, with the rest looked up from reference TRBV19 and TRBJ1-3, is DGGITQSPKYLFRKEGQNVTLSCEQNLNHDAMYWYRQDPGQGLRLIYYSQIVNDFQKGDIAEGYSVSREKKESFPLTVTSAQKNPTAFYLCASTAGENGNTIYFGEGSWLTVV.

The V and J genes are TRBV4-1 and TRBJ1-3; 9 bases map to TRBD1. The CDR3 covers 17 residues. Germline loops: CDR1 MGHRA, CDR2 YSYEKL. V shed 0 bases, J shed 4 bases, and the junction held 7 bases outside the gene matches. The CDR3 region has the DNA TGCGCCAGCAGCCAAGATCCCGGGACAGGGACGGGAAACACCATATATTTT. The encoded protein is CASSQDPGTGTGNTIYF.

In DNA form, the CDR3 reads TGTGCCAGCAGCCCCCTCGGGGGGGCCGAACCCGATGAGCAGTTCTTC. Amino acids: CASSPLGGAEPDEQFF. The chain carries TRBV7-3 and TRBJ2-1, with TRBD2 matching 8 bases. The J segment lost 8 bases and the V segment lost 5 bases, leaving 14 bases of the junction unmatched. There are 16 residues in the CDR3. The germline CDR1 and CDR2 sequences are SGHTA and FQGTGA.

The rearrangement links TRBV6-6 to TRBJ2-5, with TRBD2 as a possible D gene (6 bases). CDR3 size: 13 residues. CDR1 MNHNY and CDR2 SVGAGI come from the germline V gene (reference sequence). V was shortened by 4 bases and J by 5 bases, with 11 bases between the two germline ends. The CDR3 DNA reads TGTGCCAGCAGTTTTGGACTACGGGAGACCCAGTACTTC. It specifies CASSFGLRETQYF.

The CDR3 DNA follows: TGTGCCAGCAGTTACTCTCCGGGACTCGCCTACGAGCAGTACTTC. This gives the protein CASSYSPGLAYEQYF. The chain recombines TRBV6-2 or TRBV6-3 with TRBJ2-7; weak D call: TRBD2 (6 bases). This CDR3 contains 15 residues. Per the germline V gene, CDR1 is MNHEY and CDR2 is SVGEGT. V lost 0 bases, J lost 2 bases, and 11 bases lay in between.

This clone turned up a few times. The chain has TRBV7-6 and TRBJ2-7, with 7 bases aligning to TRBD1. J lost 0 bases, V lost 1 base, and 3 bases had no gene match. The CDR3 loop spans 15 amino acids. Germline CDR1 reads SGHVS; CDR2 reads FNYEAQ. The CDR3 is CASSLGTGFSYEQYF. In DNA, the CDR3 is TGTGCCAGCAGCTTAGGGACAGGTTTCTCCTACGAGCAGTACTTC.

The J gene is TRBJ2-3, the V gene TRBV4-2; D might be TRBD1 (6 bases). The CDR3 runs to 14 residues. The V gene lost 6 bases and the J gene lost 3 bases, with 13 bases spanning the gap. Per the germline V gene, CDR1 is LGHNA and CDR2 is YNFKEQ. CDR3 amino acids: CASSPLGGTDTQYF. Written as DNA, the CDR3 is TGTGCCAGCAGTCCACTAGGGGGAACAGATACGCAGTATTTT.

This clone is a singleton in its sample. This chain joins TRBV4-2 and TRBJ2-3, with 11 bases identical to TRBD2. Germline values: CDR1 LGHNA, CDR2 YNFKEQ. The CDR3 is 16 residues long. V trimming: 1 base; J trimming: 3 bases; junction bases outside the gene matches: 3. This CDR3 reads CASSQGTSGGTDTQYF. CDR3 in DNA: TGTGCCAGCAGCCAAGGAACTAGCGGGGGAACAGATACGCAGTATTTT.

This chain connects TRBV7-2 to TRBJ2-5, with a possible D match to TRBD1 (5 bases). CDR1 SGHTA and CDR2 FQGNSA come from the germline V gene. The V gene lost 4 bases and the J gene lost 1 base, with 7 bases spanning the gap. This CDR3 has 13 residues. This chain's CDR3 is CASSYQGQETQYF. The DNA for the CDR3 is TGTGCCAGCAGCTACCAGGGCCAAGAGACCCAGTACTTC.

The chain combines TRBV14 with TRBJ1-5; 7 bases line up with TRBD1. From germline, CDR1 is SGHDN and CDR2 FVKESK. V lost 1 base to trimming and J lost 0 bases; unmatched junction nucleotides: 12. The CDR3 extends over 19 amino acids. CDR3 amino acids: CASSQGSQGGVHSNQPQHF. The CDR3 DNA follows: TGTGCCAGCAGCCAAGGAAGCCAGGGGGGTGTTCATAGCAATCAGCCCCAGCATTTT.

This clone was seen only a few times. J is TRBJ2-6 and V is TRBV7-9; D may be TRBD2 (6 bases). Germline CDR1 reads SEHNR; CDR2 reads FQNEAQ (reference sequence). CDR3 length equals 18 residues. Trimming stripped 6 bases from V and 0 bases from J, with 18 bases between. The DNA for the CDR3 is TGTGCCAGCAGAAGACCGGGACTGAGCCCCTCTGGGGCCAACGTCCTGACTTTC. Its protein product is CASRRPGLSPSGANVLTF.

The chain links TRBV7-3 to TRBJ2-2; the D gene is possibly TRBD1 (5 bases). This CDR3 contains 16 residues. Germline V gene lookup returns CDR1 SGHTA and CDR2 FQGTGA. V was pared by 2 bases and J by 7 bases, with 17 bases between. CDR3 nucleotide sequence: TGTGCCAGCAGCTTAGACTCTCTAGGGGCTGGCGGGGAGCTGTTTTTT. Protein sequence: CASSLDSLGAGGELFF.

The chain links TRBV28 to TRBJ1-1; no firm D call. This CDR3 contains 11 residues. Germline V gene lookup returns CDR1 MDHEN and CDR2 SYDVKM. Trimming cost V 3 bases and J 4 bases, with 3 bases left between them. Here the CDR3 DNA reads TGTGCCAGCAGTTTTCGCACTGAAGCTTTCTTT. It translates to CASSFRTEAFF.

The chain combines TRBV7-2 with TRBJ2-7; 7 bases align to TRBD2. This CDR3 is 14 amino acids long. V was pared by 1 base and J by 8 bases, with 8 bases of the junction left unmatched. Germline assignment: CDR1 SGHTA and CDR2 FQGNSA. CDR3 sequence: CASSLGSAGEKQYF. CDR3 DNA: TGTGCCAGCAGCTTAGGGTCCGCGGGGGAAAAGCAGTACTTC.

On this clone itself: The germline gene is not matched at one end of the junction; a read error may be the cause. V and J are TRBV5-6 and TRBJ2-7, with a possible D match to TRBD2 (5 bases). Germline V lookup: CDR1 SGHDT, CDR2 YYEEEE. The length of the CDR3 is 12 residues. For the CDR3, the DNA is TGTGCCAGCAGCTTGGCCCAGCGGTCCACGTGGTTC. Residues: CASSLAQRSTWF. The full variable domain, in which reference TRBV5-6 and TRBJ2-7 provide the parts outside the CDR3, is DAGVTQSPTHLIKTRGQQVTLRCSPKSGHDTVSWYQQALGQGPQFIFQYYEEEERQRGNFPDRFSGHQFPNYSSELNVNALLLGDSALYLCASSLAQRSTWFGPGTRLTVT.

The chain uses TRBV5-5 and TRBJ2-1, with TRBD2 identical over 13 bases. J was trimmed by 4 bases and V by 4 bases; bases with no gene match: 8. Germline CDR1 is SGHKS and CDR2 is YYEKEE (reference sequence). The CDR3 consists of 17 residues. In nucleotides, the CDR3 is TGTGCCAGCAGCCCAGGACTAGCGGGGGTCGTATACAATGAGCAGTTCTTC. Protein product: CASSPGLAGVVYNEQFF.

The chain joins TRBV18 to TRBJ2-3, with D unresolved. CDR1 and CDR2 from the germline V gene are KGHSH and LQKENI. CDR3 length: 14 residues. V was shortened by 3 bases and J by 2 bases, with 9 bases between the two germline ends. The CDR3 sequence: CASSPSADTDTQYF. The CDR3 bases are TGTGCCAGCTCACCGAGCGCCGACACAGATACGCAGTATTTT.

The gene calls are TRBV7-2 and TRBJ2-3; TRBD2 matches at 10 bases. V shed 0 bases and J 0 bases; nucleotides not matched to a gene: 3. Germline CDR1 and CDR2: SGHTA and FQGNSA. The CDR3 is 17 residues long. CDR3 sequence reads: CASSLASGGPSTDTQYF. The CDR3 bases are TGTGCCAGCAGCTTAGCTAGCGGGGGGCCTAGCACAGATACGCAGTATTTT.

The chain carries TRBV9 and TRBJ2-3; 10 positions match TRBD2. J was trimmed by 5 bases and V by 5 bases; bases with no gene match: 17. Germline CDR1 SGDLS, CDR2 YYNGEE. This CDR3 region has 18 residues. This CDR3 is CASSLSGGDVGAVDTQYF. CDR3 in DNA: TGTGCCAGCAGTCTGAGCGGGGGGGATGTTGGAGCGGTAGATACGCAGTATTTT.

This chain uses TRBV9 with TRBJ2-4, with D perhaps TRBD2 (6 bases). The CDR3 is 17 amino acids. With 4 bases removed from V and 0 bases from J, the gap between germline ends came to 17 bases. Germline V gene lookup returns CDR1 SGDLS and CDR2 YYNGEE. This CDR3 reads CASSPRGDSLAKNIQYF. CDR3 in DNA: TGTGCCAGCAGCCCGAGAGGGGACTCACTAGCCAAAAACATTCAGTACTTC. The full variable domain, with the rest looked up from reference TRBV9 and TRBJ2-4, is DSGVTQTPKHLITATGQRVTLRCSPRSGDLSVYWYQQSLDQGLQFLIQYYNGEERAKGNILERFSAQQFPDLHSELNLSSLELGDSALYFCASSPRGDSLAKNIQYFGAGTRLSVL.

This clone has only one observation. The J gene is TRBJ2-6, the V gene TRBV19; TRBD1 matches 9 bases. Germline CDR1 reads LNHDA; CDR2 reads SQIVND (reference sequence). With 10 bases clipped from V and 2 bases from J, the junction kept 12 bases outside the gene matches. CDR3 size: 17 residues. This CDR3 is CANLGEQGAAGANVLTF. In nucleotides, the CDR3 is TGTGCCAACCTCGGCGAACAGGGGGCGGCTGGGGCCAACGTCCTGACTTTC. The complete variable domain, with remaining parts taken from reference TRBV19 and TRBJ2-6, reads DGGITQSPKYLFRKEGQNVTLSCEQNLNHDAMYWYRQDPGQGLRLIYYSQIVNDFQKGDIAEGYSVSREKKESFPLTVTSAQKNPTAFYLCANLGEQGAAGANVLTFGAGSRLTVL.

The chain links TRBV7-9 to TRBJ1-4; 11 bases match TRBD1. Trimming took 6 bases from V and 8 from J; bases not matched to a gene: 5. The CDR3 totals 14 residues. Germline CDR1 reads SEHNR; CDR2 reads FQNEAQ (reference sequence). The DNA for the CDR3 is TGTGCCAGCAGTTCCGGGACAGGGGGGGAAAAACTGTTTTTT. Residues: CASSSGTGGEKLFF. Full variable domain (rest looked up from reference TRBV7-9 and TRBJ1-4): DTGVSQNPRHKITKRGQNVTFRCDPISEHNRLYWYRQTLGQGPEFLTYFQNEAQLEKSRLLSDRFSAERPKGSFSTLEIQRTEQGDSAMYLCASSSGTGGEKLFFGSGTQLSVL.

Only one count was recorded for this clone. V is TRBV9 and J is TRBJ1-6; D might be TRBD1 (5 bases). The germline CDR1 and CDR2 sequences are SGDLS and YYNGEE. The CDR3 contains 15 residues. V was cut by 0 bases and J by 5 bases, with 9 bases left in between. Here the CDR3 reads CASSVEGQDNSPLHF. CDR3 DNA sequence: TGTGCCAGCAGCGTAGAGGGGCAGGATAATTCACCCCTCCACTTT. Looking up the rest from reference TRBV9 and TRBJ1-6 gives the full variable domain: DSGVTQTPKHLITATGQRVTLRCSPRSGDLSVYWYQQSLDQGLQFLIQYYNGEERAKGNILERFSAQQFPDLHSELNLSSLELGDSALYFCASSVEGQDNSPLHFGNGTRLTVT.